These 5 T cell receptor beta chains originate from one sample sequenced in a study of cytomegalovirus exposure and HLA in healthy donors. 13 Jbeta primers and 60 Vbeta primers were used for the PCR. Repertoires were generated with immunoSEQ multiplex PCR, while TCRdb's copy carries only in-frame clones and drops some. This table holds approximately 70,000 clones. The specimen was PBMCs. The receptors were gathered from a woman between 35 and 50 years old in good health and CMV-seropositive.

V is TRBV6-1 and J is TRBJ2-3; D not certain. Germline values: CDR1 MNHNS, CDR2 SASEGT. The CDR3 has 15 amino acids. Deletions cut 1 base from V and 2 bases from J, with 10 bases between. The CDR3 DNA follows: TGTGCCAGCAGTGAAGGGTTGGCCCACACAGATACGCAGTATTTT. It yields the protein CASSEGLAHTDTQYF.

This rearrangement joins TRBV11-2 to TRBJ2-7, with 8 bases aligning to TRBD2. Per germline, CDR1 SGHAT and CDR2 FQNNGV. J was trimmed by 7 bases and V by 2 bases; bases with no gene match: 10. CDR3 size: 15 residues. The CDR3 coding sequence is TGTGCCAGCAGCTTAAAGGGACTAGTAACAGGAGAGCAGTACTTC. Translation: CASSLKGLVTGEQYF.

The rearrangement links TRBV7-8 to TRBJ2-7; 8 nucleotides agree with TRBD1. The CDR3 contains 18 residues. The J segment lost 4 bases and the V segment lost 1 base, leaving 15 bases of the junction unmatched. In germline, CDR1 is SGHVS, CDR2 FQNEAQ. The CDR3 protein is CASSLVRQGIERAYEQYF. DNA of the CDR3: TGTGCCAGCAGCTTAGTAAGACAGGGGATAGAGAGGGCGTACGAGCAGTACTTC. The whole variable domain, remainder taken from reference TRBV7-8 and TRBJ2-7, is GAGVSQSPRYKVAKRGQDVALRCDPISGHVSLFWYQQALGQGPEFLTYFQNEAQLDKSGLPSDRFFAERPEGSVSTLKIQRTQQEDSAVYLCASSLVRQGIERAYEQYFGPGTRLTVT.

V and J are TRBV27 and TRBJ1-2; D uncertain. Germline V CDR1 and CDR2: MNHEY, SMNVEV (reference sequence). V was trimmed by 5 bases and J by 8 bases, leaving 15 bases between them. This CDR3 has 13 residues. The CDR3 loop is CASSTRAPGGYTF. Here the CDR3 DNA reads TGTGCCAGCAGTACCCGGGCCCCGGGAGGCTACACCTTC.

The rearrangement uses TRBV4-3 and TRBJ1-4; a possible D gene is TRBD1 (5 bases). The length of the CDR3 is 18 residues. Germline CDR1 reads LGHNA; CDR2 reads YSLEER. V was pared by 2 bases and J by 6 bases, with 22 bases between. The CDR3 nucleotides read TGCGCCAGCAGCCAAAATACTCTCGCGGGTCGGGGGGATGAAAAACTGTTTTTT. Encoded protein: CASSQNTLAGRGDEKLFF.